The next 10 T cell receptor beta chains were all read from a single sample in a study of breast tumors, draining lymph nodes, adjacent tissues. TCRdb called the multiplex PCR reads again in MiXCR, with one record for every CDR3 protein. This sample has fewer than 250,000 distinct CDR3 sequences, with roughly 30% found just once. Axillary draining lymph nodes of breast cancer patients supplied the node samples. What was sequenced was axillary lymph node tissue. The receptors originated from a female donor with breast cancer. Some clones in this sample may be carry-over from other donors' samples.

At least ten counts were recorded for this clonotype. The chain joins TRBV3-1 to TRBJ1-5; unclear D gene. V lost 1 base and J lost 1, with 5 bases in between. Germline lookup yields CDR1 LGHDT and CDR2 YNNKEL (reference sequence). This CDR3 spans 14 amino acids. DNA of the CDR3: TGTGCCAGCAGCCAAGGGTCAAGCAATCAGCCCCAGCATTTT. Translating gives CASSQGSSNQPQHF.

This clonotype appeared many times. V gene TRBV16 combines with J gene TRBJ1-6; D remains unclear. Trimming removed 1 base from V and 3 bases from J, with 7 bases in between. The CDR3 spans 15 residues. CDR1 KGHSY and CDR2 FQNENV come from the germline V gene. The CDR3 bases are TGTGCCAGCAGCCAATTCAACGGCTATAATTCACCCCTCCACTTT. Its protein product is CASSQFNGYNSPLHF. Variable domain in full (rest from reference TRBV16 and TRBJ1-6): GEEVAQTPKHLVRGEGQKAKLYCAPIKGHSYVFWYQQVLKNEFKFLISFQNENVFDETGMPKERFSAKCLPNSPCSLEIQATKLEDSAVYFCASSQFNGYNSPLHFGNGTRLTVT.

This clonotype came up a few times. This may come from a read error, since a much larger clone is one base off. This chain joins TRBV20-1 and TRBJ2-7; possibly TRBD1 or TRBD2 for D (5 bases each). CDR1 is DFQATT, CDR2 SNEGSKA, per germline (reference sequence). This CDR3 has 11 residues. CDR3: CSASGTYEQSF. The CDR3 nucleotides read TGCAGTGCTAGCGGGACCTACGAGCAGTCCTTC.

This clonotype was seen repeatedly, ten times or more. The chain joins TRBV9 to TRBJ2-1; D perhaps matches TRBD1 (5 bases). Trimming cost V 2 bases and J 0 bases, with 15 bases left between them. CDR3 length equals 17 residues. Germline V gene lookup returns CDR1 SGDLS and CDR2 YYNGEE. The DNA for the CDR3 is TGTGCCAGCAGCGTCGATGAGGACAAGAGCTCCTACAATGAGCAGTTCTTC. Translating gives CASSVDEDKSSYNEQFF.

Note on this clonotype: A much larger clone differs from this one at a single base, so this may be a read error. J is TRBJ2-1 and V is TRBV6-5, with TRBD2 as a possible D gene (5 bases). V lost 5 bases and J lost 2, with 10 bases in between. This CDR3 is 14 amino acids long. The germline V gene has CDR1 MNHEY and CDR2 SVGAGI. CDR3 sequence: CASSHDGTYNEQFF. In DNA form, the CDR3 reads TGTGCCAGCAGTCACGACGGGACCTACAATGAGCAGTTCTTC.

The chain uses TRBV2 and TRBJ2-7, with 7 bases identical to TRBD1. The CDR3 is made up of 13 amino acids. With V trimmed by 7 bases and J by 2 bases, 5 bases remained unmatched. The germline V gene encodes CDR1 SNHLY and CDR2 FYNNEI. The CDR3 nucleotides read TGTGCCAGCAAAGAAGACAGGGCCTACGAGCAGTACGTC. Its protein is CASKEDRAYEQYV.

This clonotype was detected many times. The chain is built from TRBV20-1 and TRBJ2-3; TRBD2 is a possible D gene (5 bases). The germline V gene encodes CDR1 DFQATT and CDR2 SNEGSKA (reference sequence). The CDR3 loop spans 13 amino acids. V lost 0 bases and J 6 bases, leaving 10 bases between the germline ends. CDR3 loop: CSARDTRTDTQYF. CDR3 in DNA: TGCAGTGCTAGAGATACTAGAACTGATACGCAGTATTTT.

The chain has TRBV18 and TRBJ2-1; 8 nucleotides align to TRBD1. V was pared by 3 bases and J by 4 bases, with 5 bases of the junction left unmatched. CDR1 KGHSH and CDR2 LQKENI come from the germline V gene. The CDR3 has 15 residues. In DNA, the CDR3 is TGTGCCAGCTCACCTCCGGGACAGGCGTACAATGAGCAGTTCTTC. This encodes CASSPPGQAYNEQFF.

At least ten counts were recorded for this clonotype. V usage is TRBV7-9 and J usage is TRBJ2-7; D call uncertain. The V gene lost 0 bases and the J gene lost 3 bases, with 12 bases spanning the gap. CDR3 length: 15 residues. Germline V gene lookup returns CDR1 SEHNR and CDR2 FQNEAQ (reference sequence). This CDR3 is CASSLATGSVYEQYF. The CDR3 coding sequence is TGTGCCAGCAGCTTAGCTACTGGGTCAGTCTACGAGCAGTACTTC.

CDR3 region: CASSLDGQAGNQPQHF. In nucleotides, the CDR3 is TGTGCCAGCAGCTTAGACGGACAGGCGGGGAATCAGCCCCAGCATTTT. The chain has TRBV11-2 and TRBJ1-5; TRBD1 agrees at 7 bases. In germline, CDR1 is SGHAT, CDR2 FQNNGV. V dropped 0 bases and J dropped 4; count of bases not matched to a gene: 6. This CDR3 comprises 16 residues.